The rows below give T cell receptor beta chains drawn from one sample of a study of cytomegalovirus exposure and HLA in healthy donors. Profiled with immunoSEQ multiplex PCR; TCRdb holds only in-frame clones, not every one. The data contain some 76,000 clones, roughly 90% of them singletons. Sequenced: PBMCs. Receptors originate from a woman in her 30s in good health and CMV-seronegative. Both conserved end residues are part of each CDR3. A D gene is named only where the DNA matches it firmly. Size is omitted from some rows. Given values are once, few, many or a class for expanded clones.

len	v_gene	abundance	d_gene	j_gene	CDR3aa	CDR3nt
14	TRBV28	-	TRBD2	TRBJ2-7	CASRPGLAGIKQYF	TGTGCCAGCAGGCCCGGACTAGCTGGGATCAAGCAGTACTTC
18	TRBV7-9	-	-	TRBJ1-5	CASSQFMSSGVGNQPQHF	TGTGCCAGCAGCCAGTTTATGTCCTCGGGGGTGGGCAATCAGCCCCAGCATTTT
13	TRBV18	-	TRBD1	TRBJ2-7	CASSPDRGREQYF	TGTGCCAGCTCGCCTGACAGGGGCCGGGAGCAGTACTTC
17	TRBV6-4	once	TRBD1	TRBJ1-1	CASSEGGTGAMNTEAFF	TGTGCCAGCAGTGAGGGGGGGACAGGGGCCATGAACACTGAAGCTTTCTTT
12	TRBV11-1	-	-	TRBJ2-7	CASSLPAYEQYF	TGTGCCAGCAGCTTACCGGCCTACGAGCAGTACTTC
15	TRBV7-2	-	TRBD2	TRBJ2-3	CASSPQRGIADTQYF	TGTGCCAGCAGCCCGCAGCGGGGAATAGCAGATACGCAGTATTTT
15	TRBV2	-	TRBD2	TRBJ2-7	CASSEAGTSGYEQYF	TGTGCCAGCAGTGAAGCCGGGACTAGCGGCTACGAGCAGTACTTC
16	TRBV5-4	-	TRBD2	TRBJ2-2	CASSFTGRENTGELFF	TGTGCCAGCAGCTTTACCGGGAGGGAGAACACCGGGGAGCTGTTTTTT
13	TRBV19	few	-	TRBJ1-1	CASSFTENTEAFF	TGTGCCAGTAGTTTTACAGAAAACACTGAAGCTTTCTTT
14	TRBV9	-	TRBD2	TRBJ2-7	CASSGTSGSGEQYF	TGTGCCAGCAGCGGGACTAGCGGGAGCGGGGAGCAGTACTTC
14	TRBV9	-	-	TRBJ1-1	CASSVAQGGTEAFF	TGTGCCAGCAGCGTAGCTCAGGGTGGAACTGAAGCTTTCTTT
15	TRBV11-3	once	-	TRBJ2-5	CASSLGGGPQETQYF	TGTGCCAGCAGCTTAGGAGGAGGGCCCCAAGAGACCCAGTACTTC
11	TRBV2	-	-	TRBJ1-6	CASGENSPLHF	TGTGCCAGCGGAGAGAATTCACCCCTCCACTTT
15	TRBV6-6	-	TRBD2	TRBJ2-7	CASRGLAGAVYEQYF	TGTGCCAGCAGGGGGCTAGCGGGAGCTGTCTACGAGCAGTACTTC
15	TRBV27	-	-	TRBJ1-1	CASSLSQVMNTEAFF	TGTGCCAGCAGTTTATCACAGGTCATGAACACTGAAGCTTTCTTT
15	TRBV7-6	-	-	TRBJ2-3	CASSSQRVGADTQYF	TGTGCCAGCAGCTCCCAGCGGGTCGGGGCAGATACGCAGTATTTT
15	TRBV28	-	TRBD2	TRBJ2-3	CASSLLGREGDTQYF	TGTGCCAGCAGTTTGCTGGGGCGGGAGGGGGATACGCAGTATTTT
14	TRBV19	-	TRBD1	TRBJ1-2	CASSDGQGPYGYTF	TGTGCCAGTAGTGACGGACAGGGACCCTATGGCTACACCTTC
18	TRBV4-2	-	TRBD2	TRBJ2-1	CASSQEIPGGGSWYEQFF	TGTGCCAGCAGCCAAGAAATCCCGGGCGGCGGGAGCTGGTATGAGCAGTTCTTC
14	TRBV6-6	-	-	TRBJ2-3	CASSPGGAADTQYF	TGTGCCAGCAGTCCCGGGGGTGCTGCAGATACGCAGTATTTT
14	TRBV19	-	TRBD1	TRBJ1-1	CASRDRVINTEAFF	TGTGCCAGCAGGGACAGGGTAATTAACACTGAAGCTTTCTTT
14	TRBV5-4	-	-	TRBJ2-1	CASSLAGTFRRQFF	TGTGCCAGCAGCTTGGCGGGGACTTTCAGACGTCAGTTCTTC
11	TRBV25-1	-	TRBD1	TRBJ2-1	CASSEGQVQFF	TGTGCCAGCAGTGAGGGACAGGTCCAGTTCTTC
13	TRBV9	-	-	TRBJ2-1	CASSPRSYNEQFF	TGTGCCAGCAGCCCTAGGTCCTACAATGAGCAGTTCTTC
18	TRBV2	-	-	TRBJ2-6	CASSLQGGRATGANVLTF	TGTGCCAGCAGCCTCCAGGGGGGCAGGGCGACTGGGGCCAACGTCCTGACTTTC
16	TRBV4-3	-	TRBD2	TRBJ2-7	CASSQEQSGRLGEQYF	TGCGCCAGCAGCCAAGAACAATCCGGGAGGCTGGGGGAGCAGTACTTC
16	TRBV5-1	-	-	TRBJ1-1	CASSVGIGTRNTEAFF	TGCGCCAGCAGCGTTGGGATCGGGACAAGGAACACTGAAGCTTTCTTT
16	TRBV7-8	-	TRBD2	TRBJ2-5	CASSLAHGGGGETQYF	TGTGCCAGCAGCTTAGCGCACGGGGGGGGAGGGGAGACCCAGTACTTC